The clone carrying this TCR beta chain has only a few counts. The data are from a study of shared clonotypes between healthy human individuals. Measured with immunoSEQ multiplex PCR; TCRdb has only the in-frame clones, and not every one. The sample lists about 680,000 clones; over 65% were seen once. V lost 4 bases and J 4 bases, leaving 19 bases between the germline ends. This CDR3 comprises 16 residues. CDR1 and CDR2 (germline): ENHRY, SYGVKD. The sequenced material came from memory CD4+ T cells sorted from blood. As to subset: CD45RA-negative fraction. V is TRBV10-3 and J is TRBJ1-2, with D perhaps matching TRBD1 (6 bases). This sequence originates from a young woman in good health. CDR3 nucleotide sequence: TGTGCCATCAGTGGGGCCCGGGACAATCCCCGCTATGGCTACACCTTC. It yields the protein CAISGARDNPRYGYTF.